A selection of T cell receptor beta chains follows, all from one sample in a study of CD4 T cells in relation to SARS-CoV-2 and coronaviruses. Data came from immunoSEQ multiplex PCR; TCRdb stores just in-frame clones and leaves some out. This table holds about 65,000 clones, about 89% found once. The source material was memory CD4+ T cells from PBMCs. The receptors here all came from a human donor in good health. The CDR3 runs from the conserved cysteine through the conserved F or W.

j_gene: TRBJ2-7; len: 11; v_gene: TRBV20-1; CDR3aa: CSASGSREQYF
j_gene: TRBJ1-5; len: 13; v_gene: TRBV28; CDR3aa: CASRYEGNQPQHF
j_gene: TRBJ1-5; len: 13; v_gene: TRBV7-2; CDR3aa: CASRGDSNQPQHF
j_gene: TRBJ2-7; len: 15; v_gene: TRBV18; CDR3aa: CASSPAQGLSYEQYF
j_gene: TRBJ1-3; len: 12; v_gene: TRBV28; CDR3aa: CASTSSGNTIYF
j_gene: TRBJ1-6; len: 18; v_gene: TRBV5-1; CDR3aa: CASQVNPDTPGYNSPLHF
j_gene: TRBJ1-4; len: 13; v_gene: TRBV3-1/TRBV3-2; CDR3aa: CASSQVGGGELFF
j_gene: TRBJ2-1; len: 16; v_gene: TRBV4-1; CDR3aa: CASSQIGTKYYNEQFF
j_gene: TRBJ1-2; len: 12; v_gene: TRBV19; CDR3aa: CASSHLNYGYTF
j_gene: TRBJ1-1; len: 11; v_gene: TRBV7-2; CDR3aa: CASSPLREAFF
j_gene: TRBJ2-7; len: 13; v_gene: TRBV6-5; CDR3aa: CASRPRGTYEQYF
j_gene: TRBJ2-5; len: 14; v_gene: TRBV6-5; CDR3aa: CASILVGGRETQYF
j_gene: TRBJ2-7; len: 15; v_gene: TRBV27; CDR3aa: CASSLREGGTYEQYF
j_gene: TRBJ1-3; len: 14; v_gene: TRBV4-2; CDR3aa: CASSQGGEGNTIYF
j_gene: TRBJ1-6; len: 16; v_gene: TRBV28; CDR3aa: CASSFPFGTYNSPLHF
j_gene: TRBJ1-5; len: 15; v_gene: TRBV5-6; CDR3aa: CASSLVGAFDQPQHF
j_gene: TRBJ1-5; len: 13; v_gene: TRBV6-6; CDR3aa: CATTGGGWQPQHF
j_gene: TRBJ1-2; len: 14; v_gene: TRBV3-1/TRBV3-2; CDR3aa: CASSQVTGYGGYTF
j_gene: TRBJ1-2; len: 11; v_gene: TRBV29-1; CDR3aa: CSVWDRGGYTF
j_gene: TRBJ2-7; len: 15; v_gene: TRBV6-5; CDR3aa: CASSYSGTVAYEQYF
j_gene: TRBJ1-2; len: 13; v_gene: TRBV28; CDR3aa: CASTLEGGYGYTF
j_gene: TRBJ1-1; len: 13; v_gene: TRBV7-2; CDR3aa: CASSLVGFGEAFF
j_gene: TRBJ2-7; len: 12; v_gene: TRBV30; CDR3aa: CAWSSSGYEQYF
j_gene: TRBJ2-2; len: 16; v_gene: TRBV3-1/TRBV3-2; CDR3aa: CASSLLTSENTGELFF
j_gene: TRBJ1-1; len: 14; v_gene: TRBV5-1; CDR3aa: CASSPGDTRTEAFF
j_gene: TRBJ2-6; len: 17; v_gene: TRBV5-1; CDR3aa: CASSLAAAGWGANVLTF
j_gene: TRBJ1-5; len: 16; v_gene: TRBV2; CDR3aa: CASRERQGYSNQPQHF
j_gene: TRBJ1-4; len: 13; v_gene: TRBV11-1; CDR3aa: CASSLRTHEKLFF
j_gene: TRBJ2-3; len: 15; v_gene: TRBV7-2; CDR3aa: CASSLTQGTTDTQYF
j_gene: TRBJ1-2; len: 11; v_gene: TRBV6-5; CDR3aa: CASGKYYGYTF
j_gene: TRBJ1-3; len: 14; v_gene: TRBV5-4; CDR3aa: CASSRRGVGNTIYF
j_gene: TRBJ2-7; len: 13; v_gene: TRBV19; CDR3aa: CASTMTGGSEQYF
j_gene: TRBJ2-1; len: 24; v_gene: TRBV5-1; CDR3aa: CASSLAGPRDEKAGVNPPYNEQFF
j_gene: TRBJ1-5; len: 20; v_gene: TRBV6-2/TRBV6-3; CDR3aa: CASSYPSKGSTGGETQPQHF
j_gene: TRBJ2-7; len: 13; v_gene: TRBV7-9; CDR3aa: CASSSSLKYEQYF
j_gene: TRBJ2-5; len: 11; v_gene: TRBV29-1; CDR3aa: CSAGTRETQYF
j_gene: TRBJ2-1; len: 17; v_gene: TRBV11-2; CDR3aa: CASSLVRTSGGEGEQFF
j_gene: TRBJ2-7; len: 17; v_gene: TRBV10-3; CDR3aa: CAISGDRGTSASYEQYF
j_gene: TRBJ2-2; len: 13; v_gene: TRBV19; CDR3aa: CASSTIDPGELFF
j_gene: TRBJ1-4; len: 12; v_gene: TRBV28; CDR3aa: CASSLSWVQLFF
j_gene: TRBJ1-5; len: 16; v_gene: TRBV19; CDR3aa: CASSIPRGGDNQPQHF
j_gene: TRBJ1-6; len: 19; v_gene: TRBV7-7; CDR3aa: CASSLISDGKTDDNSPLHF
j_gene: TRBJ2-5; len: 17; v_gene: TRBV14; CDR3aa: CASSRTKRTVSEETQYF
j_gene: TRBJ2-7; len: 16; v_gene: TRBV9; CDR3aa: CASSIHRDGESYEQYF
j_gene: TRBJ2-1; len: 18; v_gene: TRBV5-1; CDR3aa: CASSLALSSGSSYNEQFF
j_gene: TRBJ1-1; len: 14; v_gene: TRBV28; CDR3aa: CASSLLGRNTEAFF
j_gene: TRBJ1-3; len: 16; v_gene: TRBV15; CDR3aa: CATSRGGSRSGNTIYF
j_gene: TRBJ2-7; len: 16; v_gene: TRBV12-2; CDR3aa: CASRLRTSGLSYEQYF
j_gene: TRBJ1-2; len: 15; v_gene: TRBV27; CDR3aa: CASSPQVRGQSGYTF